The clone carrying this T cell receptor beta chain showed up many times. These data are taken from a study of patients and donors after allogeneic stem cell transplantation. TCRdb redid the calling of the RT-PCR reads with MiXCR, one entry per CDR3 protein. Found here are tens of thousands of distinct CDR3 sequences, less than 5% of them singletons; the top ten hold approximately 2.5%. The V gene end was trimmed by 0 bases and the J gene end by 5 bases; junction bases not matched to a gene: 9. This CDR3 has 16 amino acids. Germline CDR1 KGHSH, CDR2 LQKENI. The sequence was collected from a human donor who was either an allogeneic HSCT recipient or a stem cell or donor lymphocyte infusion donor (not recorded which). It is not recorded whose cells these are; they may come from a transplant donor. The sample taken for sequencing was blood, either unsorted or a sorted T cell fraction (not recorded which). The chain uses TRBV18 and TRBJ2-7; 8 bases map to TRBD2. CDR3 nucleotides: TGTGCCAGCTCACCACCCTCCGGGACTAGGGGCCACGAGCAGTACTTC. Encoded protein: CASSPPSGTRGHEQYF.